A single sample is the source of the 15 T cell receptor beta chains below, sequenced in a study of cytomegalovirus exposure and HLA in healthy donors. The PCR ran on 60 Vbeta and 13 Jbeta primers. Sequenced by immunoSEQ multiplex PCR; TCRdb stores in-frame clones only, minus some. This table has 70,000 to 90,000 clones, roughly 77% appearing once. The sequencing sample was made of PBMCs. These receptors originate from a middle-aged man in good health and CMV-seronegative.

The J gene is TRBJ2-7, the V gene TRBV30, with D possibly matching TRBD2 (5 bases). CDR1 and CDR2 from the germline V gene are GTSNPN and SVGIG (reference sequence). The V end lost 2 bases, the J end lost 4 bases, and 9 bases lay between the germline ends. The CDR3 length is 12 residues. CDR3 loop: CAWSMEAYEQYF. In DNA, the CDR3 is TGTGCCTGGAGTATGGAGGCGTACGAGCAGTACTTC.

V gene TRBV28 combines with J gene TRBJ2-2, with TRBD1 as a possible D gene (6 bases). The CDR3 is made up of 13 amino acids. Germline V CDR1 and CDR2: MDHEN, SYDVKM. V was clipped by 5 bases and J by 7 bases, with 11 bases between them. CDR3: CASSPYRVGELFF. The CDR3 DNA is TGTGCCAGCAGTCCCTACAGGGTCGGGGAGCTGTTTTTT.

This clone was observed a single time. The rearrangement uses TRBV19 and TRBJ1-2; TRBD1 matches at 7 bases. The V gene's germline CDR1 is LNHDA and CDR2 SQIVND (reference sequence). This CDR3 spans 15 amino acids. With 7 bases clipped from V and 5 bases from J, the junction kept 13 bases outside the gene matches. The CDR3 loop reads CASKGIGQVDYGYTF. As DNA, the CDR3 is TGTGCCAGTAAAGGGATCGGACAGGTCGATTATGGCTACACCTTC.

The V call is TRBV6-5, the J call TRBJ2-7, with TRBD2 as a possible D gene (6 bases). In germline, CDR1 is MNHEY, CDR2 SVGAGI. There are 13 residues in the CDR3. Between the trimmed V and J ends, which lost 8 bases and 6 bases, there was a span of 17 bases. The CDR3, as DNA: TGTGCCAGCGGCGGGACTGTCCCCCCCGAGCAGTACTTC. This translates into CASGGTVPPEQYF.

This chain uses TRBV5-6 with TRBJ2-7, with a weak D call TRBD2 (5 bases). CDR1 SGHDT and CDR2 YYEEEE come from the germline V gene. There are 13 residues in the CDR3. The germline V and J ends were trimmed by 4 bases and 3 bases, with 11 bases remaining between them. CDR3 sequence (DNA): TGTGCCAGCAGCCCCGGGATCAACTACGAGCAGTACTTC. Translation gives CASSPGINYEQYF.

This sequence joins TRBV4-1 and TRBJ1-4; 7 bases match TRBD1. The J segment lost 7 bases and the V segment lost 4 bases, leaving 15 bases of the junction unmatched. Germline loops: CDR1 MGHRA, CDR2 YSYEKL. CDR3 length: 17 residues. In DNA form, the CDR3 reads TGCGCCAGCAGCCCCCTACCTGGGACAGAACCAGTTGAAAAACTGTTTTTT. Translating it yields CASSPLPGTEPVEKLFF.

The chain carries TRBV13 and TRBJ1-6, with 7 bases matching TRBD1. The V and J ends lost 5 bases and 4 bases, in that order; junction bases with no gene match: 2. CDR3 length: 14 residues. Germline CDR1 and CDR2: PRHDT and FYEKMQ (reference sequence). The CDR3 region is CASSTGQYNSPLHF. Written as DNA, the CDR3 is TGTGCCAGCAGCACGGGACAGTATAATTCACCCCTCCACTTT. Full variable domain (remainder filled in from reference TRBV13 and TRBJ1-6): AAGVIQSPRHLIKEKRETATLKCYPIPRHDTVYWYQQGPGQDPQFLISFYEKMQSDKGSIPDRFSAQQFSDYHSELNMSSLELGDSALYFCASSTGQYNSPLHFGNGTRLTVT.

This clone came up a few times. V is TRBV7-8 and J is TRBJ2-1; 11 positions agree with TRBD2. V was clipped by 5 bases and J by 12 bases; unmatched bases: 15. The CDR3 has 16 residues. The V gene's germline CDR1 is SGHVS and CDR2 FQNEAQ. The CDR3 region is CASSADASGRLRGQFF. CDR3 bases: TGTGCCAGCAGCGCGGACGCTAGCGGGAGGCTCCGGGGGCAGTTCTTC. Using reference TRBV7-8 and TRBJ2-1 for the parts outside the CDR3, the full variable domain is GAGVSQSPRYKVAKRGQDVALRCDPISGHVSLFWYQQALGQGPEFLTYFQNEAQLDKSGLPSDRFFAERPEGSVSTLKIQRTQQEDSAVYLCASSADASGRLRGQFFGPGTRLTVL.

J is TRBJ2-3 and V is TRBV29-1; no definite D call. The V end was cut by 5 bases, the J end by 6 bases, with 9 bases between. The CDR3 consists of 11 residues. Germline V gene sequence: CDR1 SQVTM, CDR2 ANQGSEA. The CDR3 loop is CSVTIGDTQYF. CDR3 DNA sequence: TGCAGCGTTACTATTGGGGATACGCAGTATTTT.

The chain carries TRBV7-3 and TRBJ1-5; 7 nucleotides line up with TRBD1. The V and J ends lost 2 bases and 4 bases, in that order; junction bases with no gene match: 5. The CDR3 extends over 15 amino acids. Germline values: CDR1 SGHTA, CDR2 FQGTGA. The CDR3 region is CASSLRTGENQPQHF. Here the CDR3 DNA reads TGTGCCAGCAGCTTACGAACAGGGGAAAATCAGCCCCAGCATTTT.

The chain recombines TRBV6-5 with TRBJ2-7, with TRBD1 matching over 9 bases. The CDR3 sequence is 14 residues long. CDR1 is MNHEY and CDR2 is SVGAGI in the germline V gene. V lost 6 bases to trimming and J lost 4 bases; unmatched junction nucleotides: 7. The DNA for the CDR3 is TGTGCCAGCAGCTGGGGACAGGGAGGTTACGAGCAGTACTTC. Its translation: CASSWGQGGYEQYF.

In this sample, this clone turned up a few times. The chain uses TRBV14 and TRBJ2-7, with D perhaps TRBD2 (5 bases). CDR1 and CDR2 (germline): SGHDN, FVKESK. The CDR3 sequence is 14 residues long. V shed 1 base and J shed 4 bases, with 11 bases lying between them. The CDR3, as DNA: TGTGCCAGCAGCCAAGGGATGGGCGGGTACGAGCAGTACTTC. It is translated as CASSQGMGGYEQYF.

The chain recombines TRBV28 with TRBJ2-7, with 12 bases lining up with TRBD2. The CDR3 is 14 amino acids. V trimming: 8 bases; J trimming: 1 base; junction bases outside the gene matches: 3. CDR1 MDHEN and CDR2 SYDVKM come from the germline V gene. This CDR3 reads CASVGTSGSYEQYF. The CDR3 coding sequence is TGTGCCAGCGTCGGGACTAGCGGGTCCTACGAGCAGTACTTC. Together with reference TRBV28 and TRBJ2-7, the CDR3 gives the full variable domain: DVKVTQSSRYLVKRTGEKVFLECVQDMDHENMFWYRQDPGLGLRLIYFSYDVKMKEKGDIPEGYSVSREKKERFSLILESASTNQTSMYLCASVGTSGSYEQYFGPGTRLTVT.

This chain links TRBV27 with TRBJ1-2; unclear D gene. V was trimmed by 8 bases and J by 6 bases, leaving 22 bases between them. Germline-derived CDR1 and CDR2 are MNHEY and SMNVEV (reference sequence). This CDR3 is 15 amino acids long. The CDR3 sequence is CASVRSAPGMDGYTF. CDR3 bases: TGTGCCAGCGTCCGCTCTGCCCCGGGGATGGATGGCTACACCTTC.

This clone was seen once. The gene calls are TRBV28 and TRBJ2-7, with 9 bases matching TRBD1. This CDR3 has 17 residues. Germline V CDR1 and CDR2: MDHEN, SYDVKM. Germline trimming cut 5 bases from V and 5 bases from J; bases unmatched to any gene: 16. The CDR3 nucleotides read TGTGCCAGCAGTCGCAAACCAAACCGGGACAGGGCCCACGAGCAGTACTTC. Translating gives CASSRKPNRDRAHEQYF.